A single sample is the source of the 27 T cell receptor beta chains below, sequenced in a study of cytomegalovirus exposure and HLA in healthy donors. TCRdb's copy holds only in-frame clones and misses some; the assay was immunoSEQ multiplex PCR. The sample contains roughly 130,000 clones, roughly 90% of which appear only once. Sequencing was performed on PBMCs. Source of these receptors: a man aged 30 to 45 in good health and CMV-seronegative.

This clone was detected only a few times. This chain joins TRBV2 and TRBJ2-7; D unclear. From germline, CDR1 is SNHLY and CDR2 FYNNEI. V was cut by 8 bases and J by 3 bases, with 8 bases left in between. The CDR3 contains 11 residues. CDR3 sequence (DNA): TGTGCCAGCGAGGCGGTCTACGAGCAGTACTTC. It encodes CASEAVYEQYF.

This chain links TRBV18 with TRBJ1-1; 7 bases line up with TRBD1. Germline assignment: CDR1 KGHSH and CDR2 LQKENI. J gave up 3 bases and V 1 base, and 2 bases lay outside the gene matches. The CDR3 runs to 14 residues. CDR3 protein: CASSPQGADTEAFF. CDR3 DNA: TGTGCCAGCTCACCACAGGGGGCGGACACTGAAGCTTTCTTT.

This clone was detected a few times. The chain recombines TRBV25-1 with TRBJ1-2, with 7 bases identical to TRBD1. The V segment lost 6 bases and the J segment 4 bases; nucleotides outside the gene matches: 5. Per the germline V gene, CDR1 is MGHDK and CDR2 is SYGVNS. The CDR3 is 13 amino acids. The CDR3 loop reads CASSPTGPYGYTF. CDR3 sequence (DNA): TGTGCCAGCAGCCCGACAGGGCCCTATGGCTACACCTTC.

Here the CDR3 reads CASSDNSASASYNEQFF. The CDR3 nucleotides read TGTGCCAGCAGTGATAATTCTGCTAGCGCCTCCTACAATGAGCAGTTCTTC. This sequence joins TRBV2 and TRBJ2-1; D might be TRBD2 (6 bases). Trimming took off 3 bases at V and 0 bases at J, with 15 bases between the two ends. Germline V gene data show CDR1 as SNHLY and CDR2 as FYNNEI. The CDR3 sequence is 17 residues long. The full variable domain, rest sourced from reference TRBV2 and TRBJ2-1, is EPEVTQTPSHQVTQMGQEVILRCVPISNHLYFYWYRQILGQKVEFLVSFYNNEISEKSEIFDDQFSVERPDGSNFTLKIRSTKLEDSAMYFCASSDNSASASYNEQFFGPGTRLTVL.

The chain uses TRBV7-8 and TRBJ2-7; possible D gene TRBD1, 5 bases. V gave up 1 base and J gave up 2 bases, with 12 bases separating them. The CDR3 has 15 residues. In germline, CDR1 is SGHVS, CDR2 FQNEAQ. The CDR3 spells CASSLGQGSTYEQYF. CDR3 bases: TGTGCCAGCAGCTTAGGCCAGGGATCCACCTACGAGCAGTACTTC.

This clone showed up just once. The chain links TRBV27 to TRBJ2-1; 12 nucleotides match TRBD2. V gave up 5 bases and J gave up 7 bases; unmatched junction bases: 15. The CDR3 is 18 residues long. CDR1 and CDR2 from the germline V gene are MNHEY and SMNVEV (reference sequence). CDR3 region: CASSRKTPGLAGINEQFF. The CDR3 DNA reads TGTGCCAGCAGTAGGAAGACACCGGGACTAGCGGGTATAAATGAGCAGTTCTTC.

V gene TRBV7-9 combines with J gene TRBJ1-5; D is unclear. The CDR3 length is 15 residues. Germline-derived CDR1 and CDR2 are SEHNR and FQNEAQ (reference sequence). V was shortened by 1 base and J by 6 bases, with 13 bases between the two germline ends. The CDR3 sequence: CASSLGAEGGQPQHF. The CDR3 DNA sequence: TGTGCCAGCAGCTTAGGGGCGGAGGGAGGTCAGCCCCAGCATTTT.

The CDR3 reads CATSRTGTDTDTQYF. The DNA of the CDR3 is TGTGCCACCAGCAGGACCGGGACAGACACAGATACGCAGTATTTT. The genes are TRBV15 and TRBJ2-3; 7 nucleotides align to TRBD1. Losses at the gene ends were 3 bases for V and 2 bases for J; bases not matched to a gene: 5. The CDR3 covers 15 residues. Germline V lookup: CDR1 LNHNV, CDR2 YYDKDF (reference sequence).

V is TRBV5-1 and J is TRBJ2-1, with D possibly TRBD2 on 6 matching bases. The germline V gene has CDR1 SGHRS and CDR2 YFSETQ. V lost 2 bases and J 0 bases, leaving 15 bases between the germline ends. There are 17 residues in the CDR3. The CDR3 reads CASSFGRREPSYNEQFF. The CDR3 DNA follows: TGCGCCAGCAGCTTTGGTCGGAGGGAGCCCTCCTACAATGAGCAGTTCTTC.

V is TRBV13 and J is TRBJ2-7, with a tentative D call TRBD2 (6 bases). Trimming shortened V by 0 bases and J by 3 bases, and 12 bases separated the two germline ends. CDR1 and CDR2 from the germline V gene are PRHDT and FYEKMQ (reference sequence). This CDR3 has 15 amino acids. This CDR3 reads CASSLGRSGGYEQYF. The CDR3 DNA follows: TGTGCCAGCAGCTTAGGGAGGTCCGGGGGCTACGAGCAGTACTTC.

The J gene is TRBJ2-2, the V gene TRBV2; D perhaps matches TRBD1 (6 bases). The germline V gene encodes CDR1 SNHLY and CDR2 FYNNEI. V dropped 7 bases and J dropped 5 bases, with 17 bases sitting between them. The length of the CDR3 is 15 residues. The CDR3 DNA sequence: TGTGCCAGCAATGGATTGGGGGCGCTTACCGGGGAGCTGTTTTTT. It is translated as CASNGLGALTGELFF.

V and J are TRBV19 and TRBJ1-5, with 10 nucleotides matching TRBD1. V was pared by 4 bases and J by 11 bases, with 8 bases of the junction left unmatched. The CDR3 runs 14 residues. Germline lookup yields CDR1 LNHDA and CDR2 SQIVND (reference sequence). The CDR3 here is CASSTTGDRGTQHF. The CDR3 region has the DNA TGTGCCAGTAGTACGACCGGGGACAGGGGCACCCAGCATTTT.

This sequence joins TRBV19 and TRBJ1-2; tentatively, D is TRBD1 (6 bases). This CDR3 has 17 amino acids. The germline gives CDR1 LNHDA, CDR2 SQIVND (reference sequence). Trimming removed 3 bases from V and 7 bases from J, with 24 bases in between. The CDR3 sequence: CASSMAQGTRKGAGYTF. CDR3 bases: TGTGCCAGTAGTATGGCGCAGGGGACAAGAAAAGGGGCTGGCTACACCTTC.

The chain combines TRBV29-1 with TRBJ1-2; tentatively, D is TRBD1 (6 bases). The germline V gene has CDR1 SQVTM and CDR2 ANQGSEA. The V end lost 5 bases, the J end lost 2 bases, and 24 bases lay between the germline ends. The CDR3 covers 17 residues. The CDR3 reads CSVLGGALAVVNYGYTF. CDR3 in DNA: TGCAGCGTTTTGGGGGGGGCTCTGGCCGTTGTGAACTATGGCTACACCTTC.

This rearrangement joins TRBV7-3 to TRBJ2-3; TRBD2 matches at 8 bases. Trimming cost V 5 bases and J 3 bases; bases outside gene matches: 4. CDR1 and CDR2 from the germline V gene are SGHTA and FQGTGA. The CDR3 has 14 amino acids. The CDR3: CASSHGRGTDTQYF. As DNA, the CDR3 is TGTGCCAGCAGCCACGGGAGGGGAACAGATACGCAGTATTTT.

V and J are TRBV2 and TRBJ2-5, with D tentatively TRBD1 (5 bases). The CDR3 runs to 14 residues. The V and J ends lost 3 bases and 2 bases respectively, with 10 bases between them. Germline loops: CDR1 SNHLY, CDR2 FYNNEI. In DNA form, the CDR3 reads TGTGCCAGCAGTGAGTCGTCAGGGCAAGAGACCCAGTACTTC. Protein product: CASSESSGQETQYF.

For the CDR3, the DNA is TGTGCCAGCAGCCTCAGTGGGACTAGCGAGGCGACCCAGTACTTC. Its translation is CASSLSGTSEATQYF. The chain uses TRBV9 and TRBJ2-5; 10 positions agree with TRBD2. The CDR3 is 15 residues long. CDR1 is SGDLS and CDR2 is YYNGEE in the germline V gene. The trim removed 4 bases at V and 7 bases at J, leaving 10 bases unmatched.

The chain couples TRBV5-1 to TRBJ2-7; TRBD1 aligns across 8 bases. The CDR3 covers 14 residues. Germline CDR1 reads SGHRS; CDR2 reads YFSETQ. V shed 0 bases and J 2 bases; nucleotides not matched to a gene: 1. The CDR3 coding sequence is TGCGCCAGCAGCTTGGGGGGACAGGCCTACGAGCAGTACTTC. Protein sequence: CASSLGGQAYEQYF.

This clone was seen once. This chain uses TRBV5-1 with TRBJ2-1, with D perhaps matching TRBD2 (7 bases). V was trimmed by 7 bases and J by 7 bases, leaving 15 bases between them. Germline V CDR1 and CDR2: SGHRS, YFSETQ. CDR3 length equals 13 residues. DNA for the CDR3: TGCGCCAGCGGGGGGGGCGCGAGGAATGAGCAGTTCTTC. This codes for CASGGGARNEQFF. Combining the CDR3 with reference TRBV5-1 and TRBJ2-1 gives the whole variable domain KAGVTQTPRYLIKTRGQQVTLSCSPISGHRSVSWYQQTPGQGLQFLFEYFSETQRNKGNFPGRFSGRQFSNSRSEMNVSTLELGDSALYLCASGGGARNEQFFGPGTRLTVL.

Only a few counts were recorded for this clone. The CDR3 nucleotides are TGTGCCAGCAGCGTAGGTTTGGGAGACTACGAGCAGTACTTC. Translation: CASSVGLGDYEQYF. This chain links TRBV9 with TRBJ2-7; a possible D gene is TRBD2 (5 bases). The V gene's germline CDR1 is SGDLS and CDR2 YYNGEE. The CDR3 sequence is 14 residues long. V shed 0 bases and J shed 3 bases, with 10 bases lying between them.

The CDR3 here is CAWSLQGYNSPLHF. DNA for the CDR3: TGTGCCTGGAGTCTACAGGGCTATAATTCACCCCTCCACTTT. The gene calls are TRBV30 and TRBJ1-6, with D maybe TRBD1 (6 bases). From germline, CDR1 is GTSNPN and CDR2 SVGIG (reference sequence). The CDR3 is 14 amino acids. V was clipped by 2 bases and J by 3 bases, with 8 bases between them.

The count of this clone is one. The V and J genes are TRBV19 and TRBJ1-6, with 12 positions matching TRBD1. Germline V gene data show CDR1 as LNHDA and CDR2 as SQIVND (reference sequence). V was clipped by 6 bases and J by 4 bases; unmatched bases: 13. The CDR3 has 19 amino acids. In DNA, the CDR3 is TGTGCCAGTAGACTTCAACGGGACAGGGGGCTGCAATATAATTCACCCCTCCACTTT. Amino acids: CASRLQRDRGLQYNSPLHF.

The chain joins TRBV27 to TRBJ2-3; 14 nucleotides align to TRBD2. V trimming: 4 bases; J trimming: 7 bases; junction bases outside the gene matches: 10. The CDR3 contains 17 residues. CDR1 and CDR2 from the germline V gene are MNHEY and SMNVEV (reference sequence). This CDR3 is CASSSGTSGRISNTQYF. The CDR3 nucleotides are TGTGCCAGCAGTTCCGGGACTAGCGGGAGAATATCGAATACGCAGTATTTT.

The chain couples TRBV6-1 to TRBJ1-1; no firm D call. The V gene lost 7 bases and the J gene lost 6 bases, with 21 bases spanning the gap. The CDR3 is 15 residues long. The germline V gene has CDR1 MNHNS and CDR2 SASEGT. The CDR3 loop reads CASIPGKAGGSEAFF. For the CDR3, the DNA is TGTGCCAGCATTCCAGGTAAGGCAGGAGGTTCTGAAGCTTTCTTT.

This chain links TRBV15 with TRBJ2-7; the D is unclear. The V end was cut by 0 bases, the J end by 5 bases, with 8 bases between. Germline assignment: CDR1 LNHNV and CDR2 YYDKDF (reference sequence). The length of the CDR3 is 13 residues. The CDR3 spells CATSREEVDEQYF. For the CDR3, the DNA is TGTGCCACCAGCAGAGAAGAGGTGGACGAGCAGTACTTC.

Only one count was recorded for this clone. The rearrangement joins TRBV2 to TRBJ2-7; 8 bases line up with TRBD1. Germline CDR1 is SNHLY and CDR2 is FYNNEI. The CDR3 contains 17 residues. V shed 2 bases and J 2 bases; nucleotides not matched to a gene: 11. CDR3 DNA: TGTGCCAGCAGTGAACAGGGGGCGCGCCTTTCTACCTACGAGCAGTACTTC. Its translation: CASSEQGARLSTYEQYF.

The J gene is TRBJ1-1, the V gene TRBV5-6; unclear D gene. The CDR3 runs to 12 residues. V dropped 4 bases and J dropped 0 bases, with 4 bases sitting between them. CDR1 and CDR2 from the germline V gene are SGHDT and YYEEEE. CDR3 nucleotide sequence: TGTGCCAGCAGCGCGATGAACACTGAAGCTTTCTTT. It is translated as CASSAMNTEAFF.